These 12 T cell receptor beta chains were sequenced from one sample in a study of long-term antiretroviral therapy in people with HIV. The libraries were made with immunoSEQ v3.0 at survey level. Only in-frame clones appear in the TCRdb table, and some are missing; sequencing was by immunoSEQ multiplex PCR. The top ten clones hold around a tenth of a sample with about 9,000 clones, 84% of them seen once. This material consisted of unsorted PBMCs, taken 0.3 years before starting antiretroviral therapy. These receptors came from a man aged 25 to 40 with HIV.

J is TRBJ1-1 and V is TRBV14; no definite D call. Trimming removed 6 bases at V and 1 base at J, with 9 bases between. The germline V gene has CDR1 SGHDN and CDR2 FVKESK. The CDR3 loop spans 13 amino acids. CDR3 DNA: TGTGCCAGCAGTCTACACCCGAACACTGAAGCTTTCTTT. It translates to CASSLHPNTEAFF.

V usage is TRBV25-1 and J usage is TRBJ1-4; D call uncertain. Trimming cost V 1 base and J 8 bases, with 8 bases left between them. Germline V gives CDR1 MGHDK, CDR2 SYGVNS. This CDR3 region has 13 residues. Written as DNA, the CDR3 is TGTGCCAGCAGTGAATGGGTAGGAGAAAAACTGTTTTTT. Translated: CASSEWVGEKLFF.

This chain connects TRBV19 to TRBJ1-3; D gene unclear. Trimming shortened V by 6 bases and J by 0 bases, and 6 bases separated the two germline ends. Germline lookup yields CDR1 LNHDA and CDR2 SQIVND (reference sequence). The CDR3 runs to 13 residues. CDR3 amino acids: CASSGHSGNTIYF. The CDR3 nucleotides read TGTGCCAGTAGCGGCCACTCTGGAAACACCATATATTTT.

The V and J genes are TRBV5-1 and TRBJ2-7, with a weak D call TRBD1 (6 bases). Germline CDR1 reads SGHRS; CDR2 reads YFSETQ. The CDR3 totals 14 residues. Trimming took 4 bases from V and 1 from J, leaving 12 bases between them. CDR3 DNA: TGCGCCAGCAGCCCTCCGGGACATTCCTACGAGCAGTACTTC. Translation gives CASSPPGHSYEQYF.

The chain is built from TRBV30 and TRBJ2-7; 7 bases are shared with TRBD2. This CDR3 contains 13 residues. V was clipped by 5 bases and J by 3 bases; unmatched bases: 7. Germline V gives CDR1 GTSNPN, CDR2 SVGIG (reference sequence). The CDR3 bases are TGTGCCTGGTCTCCATCGGGGGGCTACGAGCAGTACTTC. Protein product: CAWSPSGGYEQYF.

This CDR3 reads CASSGEGRADEQYF. The CDR3 DNA follows: TGTGCCAGCAGCGGAGAGGGCAGGGCCGACGAGCAGTACTTC. The genes are TRBV11-2 and TRBJ2-7; D possibly matches TRBD1 or TRBD2 (5 bases each). Trimming stripped 5 bases from V and 5 bases from J, with 16 bases between. This CDR3 is 14 amino acids long. Germline V gene sequence: CDR1 SGHAT, CDR2 FQNNGV.

CDR3 in DNA: TGTGCCATCAGACTGGACAGGGAGGCAGATGAGCAGTACTTC. Translating it yields CAIRLDREADEQYF. The chain links TRBV10-3 to TRBJ2-7, with 8 bases identical to TRBD1. The CDR3 is 14 amino acids. Unmatched junction bases numbered 11, after V lost 6 bases and J lost 7 bases. Looked up from germline, CDR1 is ENHRY and CDR2 is SYGVKD.

The chain uses TRBV21-1 and TRBJ2-7. TRBV21-1 is recorded as a pseudogene. This CDR3 comprises 14 residues. The CDR3 coding sequence is TGTGCCAGCAGCAAGCAACAAAGGACCTACGAGCAGTACTTC. Encoded protein: CASSKQQRTYEQYF.

The table lists this clone with a few counts. J is TRBJ2-7 and V is TRBV5-4, with 8 bases fitting TRBD1. CDR1 and CDR2 (germline): SGHNT, YYREEE (reference sequence). The junction had 6 bases not matched to a gene; V was cut back by 0 bases and J by 4 bases. This CDR3 spans 15 amino acids. Here the CDR3 reads CASSLEAGGGYEQYF. CDR3 nucleotides: TGTGCCAGCAGCTTGGAGGCAGGGGGCGGTTACGAGCAGTACTTC.

This chain joins TRBV19 and TRBJ2-1; D possibly uses TRBD1 or TRBD2 (5 bases each). CDR1 is LNHDA and CDR2 is SQIVND in the germline V gene (reference sequence). This CDR3 comprises 15 residues. V was trimmed by 1 base and J by 2 bases, leaving 9 bases between them. CDR3 nucleotides: TGTGCCAGTAGTATAGCAGGGAGTGCCTACAATGAGCAGTTCTTC. Its protein product is CASSIAGSAYNEQFF.

The chain couples TRBV27 to TRBJ1-5; TRBD1 might be the D (5 bases). The CDR3 is 14 amino acids. Deletions cut 2 bases from V and 3 bases from J, with 8 bases between. The germline CDR1 and CDR2 sequences are MNHEY and SMNVEV (reference sequence). CDR3 nucleotides: TGTGCCAGCAGTTTACGAGGGGCCAATCAGCCCCAGCATTTT. Protein sequence: CASSLRGANQPQHF.

CDR3 in amino acids: CASRPGQVLHEQYF. CDR3 DNA sequence: TGTGCCAGCAGGCCAGGACAGGTACTACACGAGCAGTACTTC. The V gene is TRBV6-5, the J gene TRBJ2-7; 7 bases are a match to TRBD1. The CDR3 consists of 14 residues. Germline values: CDR1 MNHEY, CDR2 SVGAGI. J was trimmed by 5 bases and V by 6 bases; bases with no gene match: 10.